What follows describes a single T cell receptor beta chain. What it recognizes is unknown. Germline loops: CDR1 LGHNA, CDR2 YNFKEQ. The CDR3 runs to 14 residues. V was cut by 0 bases and J by 2 bases, with 8 bases left in between. These data are taken from a study of beta chain features in type 1 diabetes. Reverse transcription of all isolated RNA meant that expressed TCRB transcripts were sequenced. Profiling relied on immunoSEQ multiplex PCR, and the TCRdb table lists in-frame clones only, not all of them. Of 860,000 or so clones listed, roughly a sixth are singletons. Overall study results and limits: Patients' naive, central memory and regulatory TCRB repertoires appeared more alike than those of healthy donors.

The chain employs TRBV4-2 and TRBJ2-7; the D gene is possibly TRBD1 (5 bases). The specimen was naive CD4+ T cells from blood. The TCR comes from a woman between 18 and 29 years old in good health. CDR3 loop: CASSQDRVAYEQYF. The CDR3 DNA follows: TGTGCCAGCAGCCAAGACAGGGTGGCCTACGAGCAGTACTTC.